Below, 26 T cell receptor beta chains from the same sample are listed, as sequenced in a study of blood T cell repertoires in COVID-19. Clones were read by immunoSEQ multiplex PCR, and TCRdb kept only the in-frame ones, dropping some. Among just over 65,000 clones listed, approximately 89% were seen once. Material: peripheral blood. Receptors were obtained from a man in his sixties with acute or convalescent COVID-19.

This clone was found a few times. V is TRBV19 and J is TRBJ1-2; 9 bases are shared with TRBD1. Germline trimming cut 9 bases from V and 4 bases from J; bases unmatched to any gene: 15. This CDR3 region has 16 residues. In germline, CDR1 is LNHDA, CDR2 SQIVND (reference sequence). The CDR3 is CASCKSGTGSFYGYTF. The CDR3, as DNA: TGTGCCAGCTGCAAATCCGGGACAGGGTCTTTCTATGGCTACACCTTC.

This chain links TRBV11-3 with TRBJ2-5; D might be TRBD2 (6 bases). The CDR3 covers 14 residues. Trimming removed 1 base at V and 5 bases at J, with 11 bases between. Germline V gene data show CDR1 as SGHNT and CDR2 as YENEEA. In DNA form, the CDR3 reads TGTGCCAGCAGCTTAGGCCCTAGCGCGGAGACCCAGTACTTC. Translation: CASSLGPSAETQYF. The variable domain in full, with the rest retrieved from reference TRBV11-3 and TRBJ2-5, is EAGVVQSPRYKIIEKKQPVAFWCNPISGHNTLYWYLQNLGQGPELLIRYENEEAVDDSQLPKDRFSAERLKGVDSTLKIQPAELGDSAVYLCASSLGPSAETQYFGPGTRLLVL.

The V call is TRBV7-9, the J call TRBJ2-1, with a possible D match to TRBD1 (6 bases). The CDR3 has 15 residues. Germline CDR1 is SEHNR and CDR2 is FQNEAQ (reference sequence). Between the trimmed V and J ends, which lost 1 base and 6 bases, there was a span of 13 bases. The CDR3 sequence is CASSLDAIGGNEQFF. The CDR3 DNA reads as TGTGCCAGCAGCTTAGACGCGATAGGGGGCAATGAGCAGTTCTTC.

The V gene is TRBV3-1 (or the pseudogene TRBV3-2), the J gene TRBJ1-5, with TRBD1 identical over 7 bases. The CDR3 is 15 amino acids. The ends lost 4 bases at V and 4 bases at J; junction bases unmatched: 7. Germline assignment: CDR1 LGHDT and CDR2 YNNKEL (reference sequence). The CDR3 DNA reads as TGTGCCAGCAGCCGGGGACAGTCGGCTAATCAGCCCCAGCATTTT. It yields the protein CASSRGQSANQPQHF.

The V and J genes are TRBV2 and TRBJ1-2; D perhaps matches TRBD1 (5 bases). V lost 4 bases and J 0 bases, leaving 18 bases between the germline ends. Germline loops: CDR1 SNHLY, CDR2 FYNNEI. The CDR3 spans 17 residues. Here the CDR3 DNA reads TGTGCCAGCAGTGGACAGTTCGAAGGGATACCTAACTATGGCTACACCTTC. Encoded protein: CASSGQFEGIPNYGYTF.

J is TRBJ1-2 and V is TRBV19; a possible D gene is TRBD1 (6 bases). Germline CDR1 and CDR2: LNHDA and SQIVND (reference sequence). This CDR3 spans 15 amino acids. V was trimmed by 7 bases and J by 2 bases, leaving 17 bases between them. The CDR3 DNA reads TGTGCCAGTAACCGTGATGGGACACCGAACTATGGCTACACCTTC. It is translated as CASNRDGTPNYGYTF.

The chain combines TRBV6-2 or TRBV6-3 with TRBJ1-2, with TRBD1 as a possible D gene (6 bases). CDR1 is MNHEY, CDR2 SVGEGT, per germline. The CDR3 covers 15 residues. The V and J ends lost 4 bases and 0 bases respectively, with 12 bases between them. Here the CDR3 DNA reads TGTGCCAGCAGTTGGGACATCCGGGCTAACTATGGCTACACCTTC. This sequence encodes CASSWDIRANYGYTF.

The CDR3 sequence: CAWEKGMGQGYGYTF. Here the CDR3 DNA reads TGTGCCTGGGAGAAGGGAATGGGACAGGGCTATGGCTACACCTTC. The chain recombines TRBV30 with TRBJ1-2; 9 bases map to TRBD1. With V trimmed by 5 bases and J by 4 bases, 11 bases remained unmatched. The CDR3 covers 15 residues. Germline values: CDR1 GTSNPN, CDR2 SVGIG (reference sequence).

This clone is a singleton in its sample. This CDR3 is CASSHPDTYTDTQYF. CDR3 coding DNA: TGTGCCAGCTCACACCCGGACACTTACACAGATACGCAGTATTTT. The chain uses TRBV25-1 and TRBJ2-3, with a tentative D call TRBD1 (5 bases). V was cut by 8 bases and J by 2 bases, with 17 bases left in between. Germline CDR1 and CDR2: MGHDK and SYGVNS. The CDR3 runs to 15 residues.

The chain has TRBV6-6 and TRBJ1-5; possible D gene TRBD1, 5 bases. Germline loops: CDR1 MNHNY, CDR2 SVGAGI (reference sequence). With 6 bases removed from V and 7 bases from J, the gap between germline ends came to 16 bases. The CDR3 spans 14 residues. CDR3 residues: CASRDGGEGQPQHF. The CDR3 nucleotides are TGTGCCAGCAGGGACGGGGGAGAGGGGCAGCCCCAGCATTTT.

The genes are TRBV7-2 and TRBJ2-6; D might be TRBD1 (5 bases). Trimming took 7 bases from V and 4 from J, leaving 23 bases between them. The CDR3 has 18 amino acids. Germline CDR1 SGHTA, CDR2 FQGNSA. The CDR3 DNA reads TGTGCCAGCACCCGAAGACAGATATTGCAGAGGGGGGCCAACGTCCTGACTTTC. This sequence encodes CASTRRQILQRGANVLTF.

This clone came up a few times. V gene TRBV7-3 combines with J gene TRBJ2-2; no clear D gene. V was pared by 1 base and J by 8 bases, with 11 bases between. Germline-derived CDR1 and CDR2 are SGHTA and FQGTGA. The CDR3 consists of 14 residues. DNA of the CDR3: TGTGCCAGCAGCTTAAGACTGGCCCCTGGGGAGCTGTTTTTT. Its translation: CASSLRLAPGELFF. The full variable domain, with the rest looked up from reference TRBV7-3 and TRBJ2-2, is GAGVSQTPSNKVTEKGKYVELRCDPISGHTALYWYRQSLGQGPEFLIYFQGTGAADDSGLPNDRFFAVRPEGSVSTLKIQRTERGDSAVYLCASSLRLAPGELFFGEGSRLTVL.

J is TRBJ1-3 and V is TRBV19; no reliable D call. CDR3 size: 15 residues. Trimming removed 10 bases from V and 0 bases from J, with 16 bases in between. CDR1 and CDR2 (germline): LNHDA, SQIVND (reference sequence). Here the CDR3 reads CATKRQSFSGNTIYF. The CDR3 nucleotides read TGTGCCACCAAGCGGCAGTCGTTCTCTGGAAACACCATATATTTT.

The rearrangement uses TRBV4-1 and TRBJ1-2; 7 nucleotides align to TRBD1. V lost 4 bases, J lost 1 base, and 12 bases stayed unmatched. Germline V gene lookup returns CDR1 MGHRA and CDR2 YSYEKL. The CDR3 contains 17 residues. CDR3 nucleotides: TGCGCCAGCAGCCGATTCGGACAGGAAGTATTTAACTATGGCTACACCTTC. As protein: CASSRFGQEVFNYGYTF.

V usage is TRBV29-1 and J usage is TRBJ1-1; unclear D gene. This CDR3 contains 12 residues. Germline V gene data show CDR1 as SQVTM and CDR2 as ANQGSEA. V was clipped by 6 bases and J by 0 bases, with 8 bases between them. Here the CDR3 DNA reads TGCAGCGTCTTTACACTGAACACTGAAGCTTTCTTT. Translation: CSVFTLNTEAFF.

The rearrangement joins TRBV27 to TRBJ1-1; possible D gene TRBD1, 5 bases. This CDR3 comprises 12 residues. CDR1 and CDR2 (germline): MNHEY, SMNVEV (reference sequence). Trimming took 7 bases from V and 5 from J, leaving 11 bases between them. The CDR3 sequence is CASKTGTTEAFF. CDR3 in DNA: TGTGCCAGCAAAACAGGTACGACTGAAGCTTTCTTT.

V and J are TRBV5-8 and TRBJ2-6; D gene uncertain. Germline CDR1 reads SGHTS; CDR2 reads YDEGEE. The CDR3 contains 14 residues. V lost 0 bases and J lost 2, with 3 bases in between. CDR3 in amino acids: CASSLAAGANVLTF. The DNA for the CDR3 is TGTGCCAGCAGCTTGGCGGCTGGGGCCAACGTCCTGACTTTC.

The chain has TRBV11-3 and TRBJ2-2, with TRBD2 identical over 9 bases. CDR1 and CDR2 (germline): SGHNT, YENEEA. This CDR3 comprises 16 residues. The V segment lost 5 bases and the J segment 6 bases; nucleotides outside the gene matches: 10. The CDR3 loop is CASSQRGTSPAGELFF. CDR3 DNA: TGTGCCAGCAGCCAGCGGGGGACTAGCCCTGCCGGGGAGCTGTTTTTT.

The chain combines TRBV10-3 with TRBJ1-2; D gene unclear. V was clipped by 4 bases and J by 2 bases, with 5 bases between them. CDR3 size: 12 residues. Germline assignment: CDR1 ENHRY and CDR2 SYGVKD. Here the CDR3 DNA reads TGTGCCATCAGTGGAGGAAACTATGGCTACACCTTC. Protein: CAISGGNYGYTF.

The chain combines TRBV6-5 with TRBJ2-7; D gene ambiguous. V shed 11 bases and J shed 6 bases, with 17 bases lying between them. Germline V gives CDR1 MNHEY, CDR2 SVGAGI. This CDR3 region has 12 residues. The CDR3 sequence: CASRFVRSEQYF. CDR3 nucleotides: TGTGCCTCCCGGTTTGTGAGAAGCGAGCAGTACTTC.

The gene calls are TRBV24-1 and TRBJ2-3; TRBD1 matches 10 bases. Germline loops: CDR1 KGHDR, CDR2 SFDVKD. The V segment lost 2 bases and the J segment 5 bases; nucleotides outside the gene matches: 6. There are 16 residues in the CDR3. As DNA, the CDR3 is TGTGCCACCAGTGATTACCGACAGGGGGCGCAAGATACGCAGTATTTT. This gives the protein CATSDYRQGAQDTQYF.

J is TRBJ1-3 and V is TRBV5-4; D is perhaps TRBD1 (6 bases). The CDR3 length is 15 residues. Trimming took off 4 bases at V and 0 bases at J, with 11 bases between the two ends. Germline V gives CDR1 SGHNT, CDR2 YYREEE (reference sequence). The CDR3 nucleotides are TGTGCCAGCAGCCAAGGACAGCGCTCTGGAAACACCATATATTTT. Translating gives CASSQGQRSGNTIYF.

This chain links TRBV4-1 with TRBJ2-7; D remains ambiguous. Trimming shortened V by 0 bases and J by 4 bases, and 13 bases separated the two germline ends. This CDR3 region has 15 residues. Germline values: CDR1 MGHRA, CDR2 YSYEKL. The CDR3 DNA reads as TGCGCCAGCAGCCAAGATAGTTCGTCTCCTTACGAGCAGTACTTC. Translated, it gives CASSQDSSSPYEQYF.

The J gene is TRBJ1-1, the V gene TRBV18; D is ambiguous. The V gene's germline CDR1 is KGHSH and CDR2 LQKENI. V was cut by 5 bases and J by 7 bases, with 11 bases left in between. This CDR3 comprises 12 residues. Written as DNA, the CDR3 is TGTGCCAGCTCATCCAGTACATATGAAGCTTTCTTT. Its protein is CASSSSTYEAFF.

The chain carries TRBV27 and TRBJ1-1; TRBD1 might be the D (5 bases). Trimming left V 0 bases short and J 8 bases short, with 13 bases between. The germline gives CDR1 MNHEY, CDR2 SMNVEV (reference sequence). The CDR3 spans 14 residues. The CDR3 is CASSLSTQSGEAFF. For the CDR3, the DNA is TGTGCCAGCAGTTTATCCACCCAATCAGGGGAAGCTTTCTTT.

The chain combines TRBV27 with TRBJ1-5; TRBD1 might be the D (5 bases). CDR3 length equals 14 residues. Germline CDR1 is MNHEY and CDR2 is SMNVEV (reference sequence). Trimming shortened V by 5 bases and J by 2 bases, and 10 bases separated the two germline ends. CDR3 protein: CASSPGWGNQPQHF. CDR3 nucleotide sequence: TGTGCCAGCAGTCCAGGGTGGGGCAATCAGCCCCAGCATTTT.